These T cell receptor beta chains were read from a single sample in a study of cytomegalovirus exposure and HLA in healthy donors. Sequenced by immunoSEQ multiplex PCR; TCRdb stores in-frame clones only, minus some. The top ten clones hold roughly 1.6% of a sample with 180,000 or so clones, 75% to 85% of them seen once. What was sequenced was PBMCs. The receptors derive from a man younger than 35 in good health and CMV-seronegative. CDR3s include the opening cysteine and the closing phenylalanine or tryptophan. Fields, in order: CDR3 length, D gene, V gene, clone size, J gene, CDR3 protein, CDR3 DNA. D genes are given only for firm matches. Some rows have no size entry. The others give once, few or many, or a class for an expanded clone.

16	TRBD1	TRBV9	NA	TRBJ2-5	CASSFLPDRVWETQYF	TGTGCCAGCAGCTTCTTACCGGACAGGGTCTGGGAGACCCAGTACTTC
12	NA	TRBV6-5	NA	TRBJ1-3	CASSRYGDTIYF	TGTGCCAGCAGTCGATATGGAGACACCATATATTTT
15	NA	TRBV9	once	TRBJ2-2	CASSVDGYESGELFF	TGTGCCAGCAGCGTAGACGGTTATGAGTCCGGGGAGCTGTTTTTT
12	NA	TRBV10-3	few	TRBJ1-5	CAISEISQPQHF	TGTGCCATCAGTGAGATTAGTCAGCCCCAGCATTTT
15	TRBD2	TRBV27	NA	TRBJ2-1	CASSLRGLAGGEQFF	TGTGCCAGCAGTCTACGAGGACTAGCGGGGGGTGAGCAGTTCTTC
13	NA	TRBV27	NA	TRBJ2-5	CASSWTAQETQYF	TGTGCCAGCAGTTGGACAGCCCAAGAGACCCAGTACTTC
14	NA	TRBV5-1	NA	TRBJ2-3	CASSTGGRTNTQYF	TGCGCCAGCAGCACCGGGGGGCGCACAAATACGCAGTATTTT
14	TRBD1	TRBV6-1	NA	TRBJ1-5	CASSRDSTYQPQHF	TGTGCCAGCAGTAGGGACAGTACCTATCAGCCCCAGCATTTT
15	NA	TRBV9	once	TRBJ2-1	CASSPRQDSYNEQFF	TGTGCCAGCAGCCCAAGACAGGACTCCTACAATGAGCAGTTCTTC
14	TRBD2	TRBV18	NA	TRBJ2-7	CASSPSGGLIEQYF	TGTGCCAGCTCACCGAGCGGGGGGCTGATCGAGCAGTACTTC
15	NA	TRBV5-4	NA	TRBJ1-1	CASSHRRGAQTEAFF	TGTGCCAGCAGCCATCGACGGGGGGCGCAGACTGAAGCTTTCTTT
13	NA	TRBV10-3	NA	TRBJ1-2	CAITPVQTYGYTF	TGTGCCATCACTCCAGTACAGACCTATGGCTACACCTTC
15	NA	TRBV4-1	NA	TRBJ2-7	CASSQDGAVYYEQYF	TGCGCCAGCAGCCAAGACGGCGCGGTCTACTACGAGCAGTACTTC
16	NA	TRBV4-1	NA	TRBJ2-1	CASSPKDRLYDNEQFF	TGCGCCAGCAGCCCGAAAGATCGACTATACGACAATGAGCAGTTCTTC
15	TRBD2	TRBV5-1	NA	TRBJ2-3	CASRVAGDLTDTQYF	TGCGCCAGCAGGGTAGCGGGGGATCTCACAGATACGCAGTATTTT
17	TRBD2	TRBV30	NA	TRBJ2-7	CAWGGSRTSGSSYEQYF	TGTGCCTGGGGAGGATCTCGGACTAGCGGATCCTCCTACGAGCAGTACTTC
13	TRBD1	TRBV28	NA	TRBJ1-5	CAIRQGASQPQHF	TGTGCCATTCGACAGGGGGCTAGTCAGCCCCAGCATTTT
15	TRBD2	TRBV5-1	NA	TRBJ2-1	CASSSVTGGVNEQFF	TGCGCCAGCAGCTCTGTGACGGGAGGGGTCAATGAGCAGTTCTTC
16	TRBD1	TRBV2	NA	TRBJ2-2	CASSDRGQFTTGELFF	TGTGCCAGCAGTGATCGGGGACAGTTTACTACCGGGGAGCTGTTTTTT
21	TRBD1	TRBV28	NA	TRBJ1-5	CASMVGGGRTGAGLGNQPQHF	TGTGCCAGCATGGTTGGAGGGGGCCGGACAGGGGCCGGCTTAGGAAATCAGCCCCAGCATTTT
13	NA	TRBV27	once	TRBJ2-2	CASSLSGAGELFF	TGTGCCAGCAGTTTATCGGGAGCCGGGGAGCTGTTTTTT
18	TRBD2	TRBV9	NA	TRBJ2-4	CASSVGDSGSLAKNIQYF	TGTGCCAGCAGCGTAGGCGATAGCGGGAGTCTGGCCAAAAACATTCAGTACTTC
11	NA	TRBV20-1	NA	TRBJ2-7	CSARQGHEQYF	TGCAGTGCTAGACAGGGCCACGAGCAGTACTTC
14	NA	TRBV30	NA	TRBJ1-1	CAWSVTVTNTEAFF	TGTGCCTGGAGCGTAACAGTTACGAACACTGAAGCTTTCTTT
15	TRBD2	TRBV5-1	NA	TRBJ2-1	CASSGRGYKYNEQFF	TGCGCCAGCAGCGGGAGGGGTTATAAGTACAATGAGCAGTTCTTC
15	NA	TRBV6-5	once	TRBJ1-5	CASSARDGINQPQHF	TGTGCCAGCAGTGCCCGGGATGGGATAAATCAGCCCCAGCATTTT
17	TRBD2	TRBV5-5	NA	TRBJ2-5	CASSQEGLAALQETQYF	TGTGCCAGCAGCCAGGAGGGACTAGCGGCGCTGCAAGAGACCCAGTACTTC
12	NA	TRBV5-6	few	TRBJ2-7	CASSPGEYEQYF	TGTGCCAGCAGCCCGGGAGAATACGAGCAGTACTTC
13	NA	TRBV9	NA	TRBJ2-3	CASSVDGKDTQYF	TGTGCCAGCAGCGTAGACGGGAAAGATACGCAGTATTTT
14	NA	TRBV27	NA	TRBJ1-2	CATRQTQSLGGYTF	TGTGCTACCCGACAGACCCAATCTCTAGGAGGCTACACCTTC
13	TRBD1	TRBV15	NA	TRBJ2-7	CATSREQGDKQYF	TGTGCCACCAGCAGAGAACAGGGGGACAAGCAGTACTTC
14	NA	TRBV5-8	NA	TRBJ2-7	CASSPYPRSYEQYF	TGTGCCAGCAGCCCCTACCCCCGGTCCTACGAGCAGTACTTC
14	NA	TRBV5-4	once	TRBJ2-5	CASSRPGLQETQYF	TGTGCCAGCAGCCGCCCAGGGTTACAAGAGACCCAGTACTTC
17	TRBD2	TRBV7-2	NA	TRBJ2-7	CASSSGLGGRGAYEQYF	TGTGCCAGCAGCTCCGGCTTGGGGGGGCGGGGGGCCTACGAGCAGTACTTC
15	NA	TRBV7-9	NA	TRBJ2-4	CASSLVSGTKNIQYF	TGTGCCAGCAGCTTAGTTTCGGGAACCAAAAACATTCAGTACTTC
10	NA	TRBV30	NA	TRBJ2-7	CAWGGGEQYF	TGTGCCTGGGGCGGCGGGGAGCAGTACTTC
13	TRBD1	TRBV6-5	NA	TRBJ2-7	CASSATGGHEQYF	TGTGCCAGCAGTGCCACAGGGGGCCACGAGCAGTACTTC
13	NA	TRBV19	NA	TRBJ2-1	CASSPQVYNEQFF	TGTGCCAGTAGTCCCCAGGTTTACAATGAGCAGTTCTTC
17	NA	TRBV6-1	many	TRBJ2-7	CASSQAPSGAISYEQYF	TGTGCCAGCAGTCAAGCTCCCAGCGGAGCGATCTCCTACGAGCAGTACTTC
16	TRBD1	TRBV7-2	NA	TRBJ1-2	CASSIPQGAGDYGYTF	TGTGCCAGCAGCATACCACAGGGGGCAGGGGACTATGGCTACACCTTC
14	NA	TRBV18	NA	TRBJ1-1	CASRQGSLNTEAFF	TGTGCCTCCCGGCAGGGGTCTTTGAACACTGAAGCTTTCTTT
15	NA	TRBV6-1	NA	TRBJ1-6	CASSEMGGTNSPLHF	TGTGCCAGCAGTGAAATGGGGGGTACCAATTCACCCCTCCACTTT
12	NA	TRBV18	once	TRBJ2-5	CASSPARETQYF	TGTGCCAGCTCACCCGCCCGGGAGACCCAGTACTTC
12	NA	TRBV28	NA	TRBJ2-5	CASSFQKETQYF	TGTGCCAGCAGTTTCCAAAAAGAGACCCAGTACTTC
15	TRBD2	TRBV6-1	NA	TRBJ2-7	CASSEVGGGAYEQYF	TGTGCCAGCAGTGAAGTAGGCGGGGGGGCCTACGAGCAGTACTTC
15	NA	TRBV27	once	TRBJ1-4	CASSSGHPRGKKLFF	TGTGCCAGCAGTTCGGGACACCCCCGTGGGAAGAAACTGTTTTTT
15	TRBD2	TRBV7-8	NA	TRBJ2-7	CASSLSGNVAYEQYF	TGTGCCAGCAGCTTAAGCGGGAACGTTGCCTACGAGCAGTACTTC
16	NA	TRBV28	NA	TRBJ2-5	CASSLPPGAGEETQYF	TGTGCCAGCAGTTTACCCCCCGGAGCGGGTGAAGAGACCCAGTACTTC
13	NA	TRBV16	NA	TRBJ2-3	CASSPGRTDTQYF	TGTGCCAGCAGCCCTGGCCGCACAGATACGCAGTATTTT
18	TRBD2	TRBV27	NA	TRBJ2-5	CASTVGTSGRPSQETQYF	TGTGCCAGCACCGTGGGGACTAGCGGGAGACCTTCCCAAGAGACCCAGTACTTC
14	TRBD2	TRBV5-1	NA	TRBJ2-5	CASSPGGGSETQYF	TGCGCCAGCAGCCCGGGGGGGGGCTCAGAGACCCAGTACTTC
17	TRBD2	TRBV7-8	NA	TRBJ2-2	CASSFGAGGGGNRELFF	TGTGCCAGCAGCTTCGGAGCGGGAGGGGGAGGAAACCGGGAGCTGTTTTTT
15	TRBD1	TRBV19	once	TRBJ1-5	CASKTGVGSNQPQHF	TGTGCCAGTAAGACAGGGGTGGGTAGCAATCAGCCCCAGCATTTT
10	NA	TRBV6-1	NA	TRBJ2-7	CAPESHEQYF	TGTGCCCCCGAGTCCCACGAGCAGTACTTC
14	TRBD1	TRBV2	NA	TRBJ1-1	CASSGGGRNTEAFF	TGTGCCAGCTCAGGGGGCGGGAGGAACACTGAAGCTTTCTTT
16	NA	TRBV13	NA	TRBJ2-7	CASSSFRDSPTYEQYF	TGTGCCAGCAGCTCATTCCGGGACTCCCCTACCTACGAGCAGTACTTC
16	NA	TRBV10-3	NA	TRBJ1-3	CAISAFKGSSGNTIYF	TGTGCCATCAGTGCCTTCAAAGGGAGCTCTGGAAACACCATATATTTT
14	NA	TRBV19	NA	TRBJ1-6	CASEDVRNNSPLHF	TGTGCCAGCGAGGATGTCCGGAATAATTCACCCCTCCACTTT